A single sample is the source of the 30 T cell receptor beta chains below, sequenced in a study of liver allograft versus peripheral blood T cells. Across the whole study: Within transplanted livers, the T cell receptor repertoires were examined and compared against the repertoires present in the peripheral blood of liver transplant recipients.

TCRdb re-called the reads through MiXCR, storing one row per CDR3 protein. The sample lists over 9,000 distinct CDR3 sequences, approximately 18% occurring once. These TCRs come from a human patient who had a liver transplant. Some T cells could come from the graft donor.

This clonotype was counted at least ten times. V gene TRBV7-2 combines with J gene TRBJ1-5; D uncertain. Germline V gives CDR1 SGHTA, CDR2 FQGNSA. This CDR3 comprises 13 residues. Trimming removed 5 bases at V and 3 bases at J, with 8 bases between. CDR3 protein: CASSRGYNQPQHF. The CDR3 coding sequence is TGTGCCAGCAGCCGAGGATACAATCAGCCCCAGCATTTT.

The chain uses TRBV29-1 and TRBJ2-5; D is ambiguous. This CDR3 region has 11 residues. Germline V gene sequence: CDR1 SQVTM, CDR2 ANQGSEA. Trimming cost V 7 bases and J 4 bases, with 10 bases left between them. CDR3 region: CSAHKVETQYF. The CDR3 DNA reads TGCAGCGCTCACAAGGTAGAGACCCAGTACTTC.

This CDR3 is CASSQQGNTEAFF. The CDR3 region has the DNA TGTGCCAGCAGCCAACAGGGGAACACTGAAGCTTTCTTT. This chain joins TRBV7-3 and TRBJ1-1; the D gene is possibly TRBD1 (6 bases). Germline CDR1 and CDR2: SGHTA and FQGTGA. V gave up 5 bases and J gave up 1 base, with 8 bases separating them. CDR3 size: 13 residues.

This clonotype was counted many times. The CDR3, as DNA: TGTGCCACCACAGGGGATGGCGGGAACACTGAAGCTTTCTTT. Protein sequence: CATTGDGGNTEAFF. J is TRBJ1-1 and V is TRBV10-3, with 7 nucleotides matching TRBD1. In germline, CDR1 is ENHRY, CDR2 SYGVKD. Losses at the gene ends were 10 bases for V and 1 base for J; bases not matched to a gene: 9. The CDR3 is 14 residues long.

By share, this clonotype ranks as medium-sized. The CDR3 nucleotides are TGTGCCAGCAGCTTAGGGGGTGGGACTGAAGCTTTCTTT. This translates into CASSLGGGTEAFF. The chain links TRBV7-2 to TRBJ1-1, with D hard to call. CDR3 length: 13 residues. From germline, CDR1 is SGHTA and CDR2 FQGNSA. With 1 base removed from V and 5 bases from J, the gap between germline ends came to 8 bases.

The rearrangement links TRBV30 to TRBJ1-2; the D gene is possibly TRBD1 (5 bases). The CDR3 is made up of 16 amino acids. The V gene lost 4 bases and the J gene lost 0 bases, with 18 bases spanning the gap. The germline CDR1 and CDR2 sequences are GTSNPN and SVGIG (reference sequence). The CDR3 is CAWTPGTALANYGYTF. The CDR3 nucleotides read TGTGCCTGGACCCCCGGGACTGCGTTAGCTAACTATGGCTACACCTTC. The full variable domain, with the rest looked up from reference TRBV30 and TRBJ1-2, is SQTIHQWPATLVQPVGSPLSLECTVEGTSNPNLYWYRQAAGRGLQLLFYSVGIGQISSEVPQNLSASRPQDRQFILSSKKLLLSDSGFYLCAWTPGTALANYGYTFGSGTRLTVV.

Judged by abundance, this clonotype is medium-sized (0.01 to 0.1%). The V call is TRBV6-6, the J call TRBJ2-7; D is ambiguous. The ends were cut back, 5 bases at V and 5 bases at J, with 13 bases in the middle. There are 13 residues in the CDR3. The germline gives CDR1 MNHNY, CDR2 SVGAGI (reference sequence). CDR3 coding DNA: TGTGCCAGCAGTCCGTACAACCGGGACGAGCAGTACTTC. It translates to CASSPYNRDEQYF.

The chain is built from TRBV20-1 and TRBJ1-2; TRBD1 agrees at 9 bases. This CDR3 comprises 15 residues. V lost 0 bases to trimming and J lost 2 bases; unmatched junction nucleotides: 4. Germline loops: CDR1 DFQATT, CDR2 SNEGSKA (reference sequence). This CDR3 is CSARDLGTGNYGYTF. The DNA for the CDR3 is TGCAGTGCTAGAGATCTCGGGACAGGGAACTATGGCTACACCTTC.

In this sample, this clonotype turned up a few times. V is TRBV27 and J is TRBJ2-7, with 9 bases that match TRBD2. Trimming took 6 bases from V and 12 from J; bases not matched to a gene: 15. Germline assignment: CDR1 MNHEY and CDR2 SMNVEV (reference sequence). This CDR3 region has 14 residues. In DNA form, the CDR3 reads TGTGCCAGCAGCCCATCGGCTAGCGGGGCCCCTAGGTACTTC. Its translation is CASSPSASGAPRYF.

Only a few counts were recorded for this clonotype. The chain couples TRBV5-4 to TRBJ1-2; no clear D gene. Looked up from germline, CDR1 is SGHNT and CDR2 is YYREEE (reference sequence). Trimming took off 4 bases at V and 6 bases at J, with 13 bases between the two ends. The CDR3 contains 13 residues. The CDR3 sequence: CASSPTAFDGYTF. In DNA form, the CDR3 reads TGTGCCAGCAGCCCCACCGCCTTCGATGGCTACACCTTC.

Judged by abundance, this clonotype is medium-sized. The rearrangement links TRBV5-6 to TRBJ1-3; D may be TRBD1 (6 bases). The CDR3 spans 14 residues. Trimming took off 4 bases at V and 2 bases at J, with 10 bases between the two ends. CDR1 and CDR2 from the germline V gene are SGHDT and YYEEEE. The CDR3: CASSRTGPGNTIYF. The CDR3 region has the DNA TGTGCCAGCAGCCGCACAGGGCCTGGAAACACCATATATTTT.

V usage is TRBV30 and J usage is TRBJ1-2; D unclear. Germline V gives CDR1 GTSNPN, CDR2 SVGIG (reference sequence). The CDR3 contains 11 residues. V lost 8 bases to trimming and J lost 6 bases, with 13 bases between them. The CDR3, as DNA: TGTGCCGTCCGGGGTGCCCATGGCTACACCTTC. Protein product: CAVRGAHGYTF.

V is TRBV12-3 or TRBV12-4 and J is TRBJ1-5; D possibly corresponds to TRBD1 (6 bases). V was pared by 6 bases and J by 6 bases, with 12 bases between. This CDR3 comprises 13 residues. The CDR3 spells CASRLRGGQPQHF. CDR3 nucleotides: TGTGCCAGCAGACTCCGAGGGGGTCAGCCCCAGCATTTT.

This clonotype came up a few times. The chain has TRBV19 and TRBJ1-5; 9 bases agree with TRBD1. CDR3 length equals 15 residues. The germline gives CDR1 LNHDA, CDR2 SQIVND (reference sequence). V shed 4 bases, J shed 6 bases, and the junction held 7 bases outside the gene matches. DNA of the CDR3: TGTGCCAGTAGTACACGGACAGGGGTGATTCAGCCCCAGCATTTT. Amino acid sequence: CASSTRTGVIQPQHF.

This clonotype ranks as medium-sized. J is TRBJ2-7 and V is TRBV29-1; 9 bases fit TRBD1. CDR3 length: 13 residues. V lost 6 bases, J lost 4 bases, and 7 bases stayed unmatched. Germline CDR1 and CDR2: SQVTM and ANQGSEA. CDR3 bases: TGCAGCGTATTGGGGACAGGGTTGTACGAGCAGTACTTC. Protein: CSVLGTGLYEQYF.

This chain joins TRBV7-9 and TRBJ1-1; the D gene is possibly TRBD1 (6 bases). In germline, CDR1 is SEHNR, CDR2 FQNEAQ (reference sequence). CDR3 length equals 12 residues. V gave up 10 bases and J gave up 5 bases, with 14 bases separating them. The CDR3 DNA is TGTGCCACCCGGGCGGGGGCTACTGAAGCTTTCTTT. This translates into CATRAGATEAFF. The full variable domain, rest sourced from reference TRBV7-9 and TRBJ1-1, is DTGVSQNPRHKITKRGQNVTFRCDPISEHNRLYWYRQTLGQGPEFLTYFQNEAQLEKSRLLSDRFSAERPKGSFSTLEIQRTEQGDSAMYLCATRAGATEAFFGQGTRLTVV.

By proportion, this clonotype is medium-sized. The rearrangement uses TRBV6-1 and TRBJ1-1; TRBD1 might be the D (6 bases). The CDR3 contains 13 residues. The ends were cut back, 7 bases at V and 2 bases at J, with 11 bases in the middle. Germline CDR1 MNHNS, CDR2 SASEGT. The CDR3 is CASKTGINTEAFF. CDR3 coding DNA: TGTGCCAGCAAAACAGGGATTAACACTGAAGCTTTCTTT.

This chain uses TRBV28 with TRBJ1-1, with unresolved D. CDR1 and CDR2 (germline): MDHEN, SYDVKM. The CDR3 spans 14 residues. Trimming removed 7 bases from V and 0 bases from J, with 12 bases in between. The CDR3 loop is CASTGGFMNTEAFF. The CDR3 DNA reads TGTGCCAGCACCGGAGGGTTCATGAACACTGAAGCTTTCTTT. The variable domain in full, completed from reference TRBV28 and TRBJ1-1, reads DVKVTQSSRYLVKRTGEKVFLECVQDMDHENMFWYRQDPGLGLRLIYFSYDVKMKEKGDIPEGYSVSREKKERFSLILESASTNQTSMYLCASTGGFMNTEAFFGQGTRLTVV.

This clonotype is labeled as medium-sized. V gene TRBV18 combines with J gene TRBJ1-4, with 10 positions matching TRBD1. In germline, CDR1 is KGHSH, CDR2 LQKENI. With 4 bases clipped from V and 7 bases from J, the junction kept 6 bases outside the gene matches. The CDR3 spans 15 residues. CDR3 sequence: CASSQGQGSLEKLFF. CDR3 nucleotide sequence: TGTGCCAGCTCACAGGGACAGGGGAGCCTTGAAAAACTGTTTTTT. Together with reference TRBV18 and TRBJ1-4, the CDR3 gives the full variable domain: NAGVMQNPRHLVRRRGQEARLRCSPMKGHSHVYWYRQLPEEGLKFMVYLQKENIIDESGMPKERFSAEFPKEGPSILRIQQVVRGDSAAYFCASSQGQGSLEKLFFGSGTQLSVL.

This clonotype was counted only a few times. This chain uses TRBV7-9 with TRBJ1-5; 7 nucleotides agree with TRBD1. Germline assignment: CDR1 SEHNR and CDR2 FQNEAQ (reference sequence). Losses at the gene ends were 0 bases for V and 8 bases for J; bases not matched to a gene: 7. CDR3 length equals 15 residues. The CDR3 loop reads CASSLARTGTEPQHF. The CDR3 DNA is TGTGCCAGCAGCTTAGCGAGGACAGGCACTGAGCCCCAGCATTTT.

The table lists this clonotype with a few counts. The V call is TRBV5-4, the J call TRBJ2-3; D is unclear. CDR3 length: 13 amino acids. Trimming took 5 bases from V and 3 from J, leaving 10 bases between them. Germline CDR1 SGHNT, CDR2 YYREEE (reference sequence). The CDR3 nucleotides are TGTGCCAGCAGTTGGGGATGGACAGATACGCAGTATTTT. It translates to CASSWGWTDTQYF.

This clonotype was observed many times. The CDR3 loop reads CASTKGQGLGYEQYF. In nucleotides, the CDR3 is TGTGCCAGCACCAAGGGACAGGGGCTGGGGTACGAGCAGTACTTC. The chain combines TRBV6-1 with TRBJ2-7; 10 nucleotides align to TRBD1. Trimming removed 7 bases from V and 4 bases from J; junction bases left unmatched: 10. CDR3 length: 15 amino acids. Germline loops: CDR1 MNHNS, CDR2 SASEGT.

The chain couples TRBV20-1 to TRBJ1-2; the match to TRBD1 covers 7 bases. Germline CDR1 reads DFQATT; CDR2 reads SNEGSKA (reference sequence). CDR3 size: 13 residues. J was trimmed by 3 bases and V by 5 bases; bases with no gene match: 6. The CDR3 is CSAPDRADYGYTF. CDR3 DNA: TGCAGTGCTCCCGACAGGGCCGACTATGGCTACACCTTC.

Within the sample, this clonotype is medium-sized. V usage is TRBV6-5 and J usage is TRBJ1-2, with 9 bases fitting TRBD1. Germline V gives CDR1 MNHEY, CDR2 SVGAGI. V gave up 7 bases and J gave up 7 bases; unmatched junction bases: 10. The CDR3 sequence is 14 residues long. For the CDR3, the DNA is TGTGCCAGCACACTTAAACAGGGGGCAAGTGGCTACACCTTC. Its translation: CASTLKQGASGYTF.

Here the CDR3 reads CASSLVARTYEQYF. CDR3 bases: TGTGCCAGCAGCTTAGTGGCCAGGACCTACGAGCAGTACTTC. This rearrangement joins TRBV7-2 to TRBJ2-7, with D uncertain. CDR3 length: 14 residues. Trimming removed 1 base at V and 2 bases at J, with 9 bases between. CDR1 is SGHTA, CDR2 FQGNSA, per germline.

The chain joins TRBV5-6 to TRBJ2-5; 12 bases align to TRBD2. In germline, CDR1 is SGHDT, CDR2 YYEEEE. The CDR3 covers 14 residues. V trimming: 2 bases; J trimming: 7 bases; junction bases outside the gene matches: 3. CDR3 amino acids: CASSLPGLAGTQYF. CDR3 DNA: TGTGCCAGCAGCTTACCGGGACTAGCGGGGACCCAGTACTTC.

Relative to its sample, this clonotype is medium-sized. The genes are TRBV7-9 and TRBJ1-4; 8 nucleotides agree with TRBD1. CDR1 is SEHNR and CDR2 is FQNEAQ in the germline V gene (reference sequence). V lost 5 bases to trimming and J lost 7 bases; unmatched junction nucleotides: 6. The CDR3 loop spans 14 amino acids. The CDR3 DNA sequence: TGTGCCAGCAGCCTACAGGGGGTAGGTGAAAAACTGTTTTTT. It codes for CASSLQGVGEKLFF.

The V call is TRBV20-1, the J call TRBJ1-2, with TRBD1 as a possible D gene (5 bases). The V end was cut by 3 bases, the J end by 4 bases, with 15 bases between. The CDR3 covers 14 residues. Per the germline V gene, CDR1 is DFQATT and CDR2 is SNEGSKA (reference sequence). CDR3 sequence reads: CSARKGVGVYGYTF. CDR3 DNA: TGCAGTGCTAGGAAAGGAGTAGGGGTCTATGGCTACACCTTC.

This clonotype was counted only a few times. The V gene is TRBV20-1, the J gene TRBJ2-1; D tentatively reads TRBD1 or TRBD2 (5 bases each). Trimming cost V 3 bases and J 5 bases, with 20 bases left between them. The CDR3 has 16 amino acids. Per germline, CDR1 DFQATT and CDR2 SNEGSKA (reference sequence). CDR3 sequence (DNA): TGCAGTGCTAGGCTTCTAAAGGGACCCCTGAACAATGAGCAGTTCTTC. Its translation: CSARLLKGPLNNEQFF.

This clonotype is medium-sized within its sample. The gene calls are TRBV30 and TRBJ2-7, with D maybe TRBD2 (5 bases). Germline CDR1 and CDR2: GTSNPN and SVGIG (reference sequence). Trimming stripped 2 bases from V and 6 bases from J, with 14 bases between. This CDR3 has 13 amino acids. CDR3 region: CAWSTNAGVEQYF. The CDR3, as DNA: TGTGCCTGGAGTACAAACGCCGGGGTCGAGCAGTACTTC.